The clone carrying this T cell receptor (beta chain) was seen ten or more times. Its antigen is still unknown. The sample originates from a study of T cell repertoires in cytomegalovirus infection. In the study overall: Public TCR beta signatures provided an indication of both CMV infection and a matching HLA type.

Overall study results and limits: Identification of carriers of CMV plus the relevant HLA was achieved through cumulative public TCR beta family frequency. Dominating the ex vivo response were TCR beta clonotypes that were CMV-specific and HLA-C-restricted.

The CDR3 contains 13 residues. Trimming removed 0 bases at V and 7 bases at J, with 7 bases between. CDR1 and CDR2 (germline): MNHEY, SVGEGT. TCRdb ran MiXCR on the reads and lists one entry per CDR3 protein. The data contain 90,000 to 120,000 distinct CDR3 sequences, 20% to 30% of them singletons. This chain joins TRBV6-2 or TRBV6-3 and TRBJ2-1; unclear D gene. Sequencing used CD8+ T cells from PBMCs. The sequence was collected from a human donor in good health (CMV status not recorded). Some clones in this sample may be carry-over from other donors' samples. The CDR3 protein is CASSYSSDNEQFF. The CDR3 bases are TGTGCCAGCAGTTACTCGAGTGATAATGAGCAGTTCTTC.